The 15 T cell receptor beta chains below come from one sample, sequenced in a study of T cell responses to AZD1222 COVID-19 vaccine. Assay used: immunoSEQ multiplex PCR; TCRdb lists only in-frame clones, some missing. This table has some 130,000 clones, around nine tenths appearing once. Sample: peripheral blood, taken on day 0 of AZD1222 vaccination. The receptors here all came from an adult in good health.

This CDR3 is CASSLGGGLGEQYF. As DNA, the CDR3 is TGTGCCAGCAGCTTAGGGGGCGGCTTAGGCGAGCAGTACTTC. The chain has TRBV11-2 and TRBJ2-7; possibly TRBD1 for D (5 bases). V lost 1 base to trimming and J lost 6 bases, with 13 bases between them. This CDR3 is 14 amino acids long. Germline V lookup: CDR1 SGHAT, CDR2 FQNNGV.

The chain carries TRBV9 and TRBJ2-3; the match to TRBD2 covers 10 bases. Per germline, CDR1 SGDLS and CDR2 YYNGEE. CDR3 size: 16 residues. V shed 0 bases and J 2 bases; nucleotides not matched to a gene: 3. The CDR3 region is CASSVEAGGHTDTQYF. The CDR3 bases are TGTGCCAGCAGCGTAGAAGCGGGGGGGCACACAGATACGCAGTATTTT.

The V and J genes are TRBV4-3 and TRBJ2-5; no reliable D call. V lost 0 bases, J lost 4 bases, and 9 bases lay in between. Germline V lookup: CDR1 LGHNA, CDR2 YSLEER. The CDR3 sequence is 14 residues long. The CDR3 is CASSQDSGTETQYF. As DNA, the CDR3 is TGCGCCAGCAGCCAAGATTCCGGCACAGAGACCCAGTACTTC.

The rearrangement uses TRBV7-2 and TRBJ1-1; no definite D call. V lost 6 bases, J lost 1 base, and 15 bases lay in between. Germline lookup yields CDR1 SGHTA and CDR2 FQGNSA. CDR3 length: 15 residues. The CDR3 DNA is TGTGCCAGCAGGGTCTCTGTGGCGGGGAACACTGAAGCTTTCTTT. This encodes CASRVSVAGNTEAFF.

The chain is built from TRBV3-1 (or the pseudogene TRBV3-2) and TRBJ2-1, with 11 nucleotides matching TRBD2. This CDR3 contains 15 residues. The V segment lost 1 base and the J segment 10 bases; nucleotides outside the gene matches: 6. Germline lookup yields CDR1 LGHDT and CDR2 YNNKEL (reference sequence). The CDR3, as DNA: TGTGCCAGCAGCCAAGGCGCTTCTAGCGGGGGGGAGCAGTTCTTC. It encodes CASSQGASSGGEQFF.

The V gene is TRBV4-3, the J gene TRBJ2-7, with D possibly matching TRBD2 (6 bases). Germline CDR1 and CDR2: LGHNA and YSLEER. CDR3 length equals 14 residues. Trimming stripped 1 base from V and 5 bases from J, with 12 bases between. CDR3 in amino acids: CASSQASWGDEQYF. CDR3 sequence (DNA): TGCGCCAGCAGCCAAGCGAGTTGGGGGGACGAGCAGTACTTC.

The chain links TRBV28 to TRBJ1-5; TRBD1 agrees at 8 bases. The trim removed 5 bases at V and 4 bases at J, leaving 7 bases unmatched. The CDR3 is made up of 15 amino acids. Germline V gene data show CDR1 as MDHEN and CDR2 as SYDVKM. CDR3 DNA sequence: TGTGCCAGCAGTCCGGGACAGGCTATGAATCAGCCCCAGCATTTT. Amino acid sequence: CASSPGQAMNQPQHF. Complete variable domain (other parts from reference TRBV28 and TRBJ1-5): DVKVTQSSRYLVKRTGEKVFLECVQDMDHENMFWYRQDPGLGLRLIYFSYDVKMKEKGDIPEGYSVSREKKERFSLILESASTNQTSMYLCASSPGQAMNQPQHFGDGTRLSIL.

The CDR3 DNA reads as TGCAGCGTTGGAGACCCAGTAGCCAAAAACATTCAGTACTTC. This codes for CSVGDPVAKNIQYF. The chain recombines TRBV29-1 with TRBJ2-4; D unclear. Germline CDR1 is SQVTM and CDR2 is ANQGSEA. The CDR3 is 14 residues long. Trimming took 4 bases from V and 0 from J, leaving 10 bases between them.

The gene calls are TRBV28 and TRBJ2-7; D may be TRBD1 (6 bases). Germline lookup yields CDR1 MDHEN and CDR2 SYDVKM. This CDR3 has 13 residues. V was cut by 7 bases and J by 2 bases, with 12 bases left in between. CDR3 nucleotide sequence: TGTGCCAGCATAGGACAGAGACCCTACGAGCAGTACTTC. Amino acid sequence: CASIGQRPYEQYF.

J is TRBJ2-5 and V is TRBV19, with 9 nucleotides matching TRBD1. This CDR3 is 16 amino acids long. In germline, CDR1 is LNHDA, CDR2 SQIVND (reference sequence). J lost 4 bases, V lost 6 bases, and 12 bases had no gene match. CDR3 nucleotides: TGTGCCAGTAGACCCGAATTGGACAGGGGATCAGAGACCCAGTACTTC. Its protein product is CASRPELDRGSETQYF.

The rearrangement links TRBV12-5 to TRBJ2-3; 9 bases are a match to TRBD2. The J segment lost 1 base and the V segment lost 1 base, leaving 0 bases of the junction unmatched. The length of the CDR3 is 15 residues. Germline assignment: CDR1 LGHNT and CDR2 FRNRAP. As DNA, the CDR3 is TGTGCTAGTGGTTTGGGGACTAGCGGCACAGATACGCAGTATTTT. This gives the protein CASGLGTSGTDTQYF.

The chain uses TRBV6-5 and TRBJ1-2; unclear D gene. Trimming removed 5 bases at V and 8 bases at J, with 12 bases between. The germline CDR1 and CDR2 sequences are MNHEY and SVGAGI. The length of the CDR3 is 12 residues. The CDR3: CASSNLWGGYTF. In nucleotides, the CDR3 is TGTGCCAGCAGTAACCTATGGGGAGGCTACACCTTC.

V gene TRBV6-4 combines with J gene TRBJ2-3; 11 bases are shared with TRBD1. The J segment lost 4 bases and the V segment lost 5 bases, leaving 5 bases of the junction unmatched. This CDR3 comprises 15 residues. The germline CDR1 and CDR2 sequences are MRHNA and SNTAGT. CDR3 sequence reads: CASSPGQGAPDTQYF. The CDR3 DNA follows: TGTGCCAGCAGTCCCGGACAGGGGGCTCCAGATACGCAGTATTTT.

This clone was found once. The chain is built from TRBV7-2 and TRBJ2-1; 8 bases are a match to TRBD2. Trimming at V came to 1 base and at J to 3 bases, leaving 11 bases not matched to a gene. Germline CDR1 is SGHTA and CDR2 is FQGNSA. The CDR3 consists of 18 residues. This chain's CDR3 is CASSLEVSGGFFYNEQFF. The CDR3 DNA reads as TGTGCCAGCAGCTTAGAGGTTTCGGGGGGGTTTTTCTACAATGAGCAGTTCTTC.

V and J are TRBV4-2 and TRBJ1-5; possible D gene TRBD1, 6 bases. The CDR3 has 15 amino acids. V was clipped by 4 bases and J by 5 bases, with 15 bases between them. From germline, CDR1 is LGHNA and CDR2 YNFKEQ. CDR3 sequence reads: CASSPRDTEDQPQHF. For the CDR3, the DNA is TGTGCCAGCAGCCCCCGGGACACGGAGGATCAGCCCCAGCATTTT.